One T cell receptor (beta chain) is described in this entry. Its antigen is as yet unknown. Method: immunoSEQ multiplex PCR; TCRdb's copy keeps in-frame clones and lacks some. The sample carries approximately 20,000 clones, under 95% recorded once. The data derive from a study of T cells in localized non-small cell lung cancer. Points from the study as a whole: Tumor samples were not multi-region, leaving intratumor heterogeneity unexcluded. The study detected a median around 61 of the top 100 tumor clones in adjacent lung. The greatest T cell clonality was found in uninvolved adjacent lung (higher than in tumor).

In germline, CDR1 is MNHEY, CDR2 SVGAGI. V was clipped by 2 bases and J by 2 bases, with 16 bases between them. The CDR3 spans 16 residues. The sequences come from peripheral blood, collected before any cancer treatment. V gene TRBV6-5 combines with J gene TRBJ2-7; unclear D gene. The receptor was isolated from a male donor aged 60 or over with stage I squamous cell lung carcinoma. In DNA form, the CDR3 reads TGTGCCAGCAGTTACGGGGTTCCAACAGATACCTACGAGCAGTACTTC. Translated: CASSYGVPTDTYEQYF.